The 19 T cell receptor beta chains below were found in one sample sequenced in a study of beta chain features in type 1 diabetes. Whole-study results and caveats: All four CD4+ subsets from Type 1 diabetes patients carried moderately but significantly shorter TCRB CDR3s.

Every isolated RNA sample was fully reverse transcribed, so sequencing captured expressed TCRB transcripts. TCRdb keeps only in-frame clones here, not all; method: immunoSEQ multiplex PCR. The sample records approximately 360,000 clones, around 12% being singletons. Their target antigens are unknown. Sample: naive CD4+ T cells from blood. These receptors were obtained from a woman aged 18-30 years with type 1 diabetes.

The chain uses TRBV5-1 and TRBJ2-7, with 8 positions matching TRBD1. V shed 4 bases, J shed 0 bases, and the junction held 6 bases outside the gene matches. CDR1 and CDR2 from the germline V gene are SGHRS and YFSETQ. CDR3 length equals 15 residues. The chain's CDR3 is CASSRRTGSSYEQYF. CDR3 sequence (DNA): TGCGCCAGCAGCCGAAGGACAGGGAGCTCCTACGAGCAGTACTTC.

The chain couples TRBV7-9 to TRBJ1-5; D is undetermined. This CDR3 is 15 amino acids long. Between the trimmed V and J ends, which lost 4 bases and 6 bases, there was a span of 16 bases. CDR1 and CDR2 (germline): SEHNR, FQNEAQ (reference sequence). The CDR3 sequence is CASSSQTVSGQPQHF. CDR3 nucleotide sequence: TGTGCCAGCAGCTCACAGACCGTCAGTGGTCAGCCCCAGCATTTT.

This clone was seen a few times. V gene TRBV7-2 combines with J gene TRBJ1-5; 7 bases line up with TRBD1. Germline CDR1 SGHTA, CDR2 FQGNSA. The CDR3 spans 14 residues. The V segment lost 2 bases and the J segment 4 bases; nucleotides outside the gene matches: 2. CDR3 sequence (DNA): TGTGCCAGCAGCTTACCAGGGGGAAATCAGCCCCAGCATTTT. Translating gives CASSLPGGNQPQHF.

The V gene is TRBV7-2, the J gene TRBJ2-1; 7 bases agree with TRBD2. Germline V gene sequence: CDR1 SGHTA, CDR2 FQGNSA. CDR3 length: 12 amino acids. Unmatched junction bases numbered 4, after V lost 5 bases and J lost 9 bases. CDR3 residues: CASSTRLAEQFF. Written as DNA, the CDR3 is TGTGCCAGCAGCACCCGACTAGCTGAGCAGTTCTTC.

V gene TRBV7-9 combines with J gene TRBJ2-1; 11 nucleotides align to TRBD2. Trimming at V came to 5 bases and at J to 6 bases, leaving 9 bases not matched to a gene. This CDR3 has 16 amino acids. Germline V CDR1 and CDR2: SEHNR, FQNEAQ (reference sequence). In DNA, the CDR3 is TGTGCCAGCAGCCACTGGAGGCTAGCGGGAGGCAATGAGCAGTTCTTC. The encoded protein is CASSHWRLAGGNEQFF. Together with reference TRBV7-9 and TRBJ2-1, the CDR3 gives the full variable domain: DTGVSQNPRHKITKRGQNVTFRCDPISEHNRLYWYRQTLGQGPEFLTYFQNEAQLEKSRLLSDRFSAERPKGSFSTLEIQRTEQGDSAMYLCASSHWRLAGGNEQFFGPGTRLTVL.

Details on this clone: Other DNA sequences from this sample encode an identical CDR3 as well. This chain joins TRBV18 and TRBJ1-2; 9 nucleotides line up with TRBD1. The CDR3 runs 14 residues. Trimming at V came to 3 bases and at J to 2 bases, leaving 1 base not matched to a gene. CDR1 and CDR2 (germline): KGHSH, LQKENI. The CDR3 loop is CASSPGTGNYGYTF. The CDR3 DNA reads as TGTGCCAGCTCACCTGGGACAGGGAACTATGGCTACACCTTC. Together with reference TRBV18 and TRBJ1-2, the CDR3 gives the full variable domain: NAGVMQNPRHLVRRRGQEARLRCSPMKGHSHVYWYRQLPEEGLKFMVYLQKENIIDESGMPKERFSAEFPKEGPSILRIQQVVRGDSAAYFCASSPGTGNYGYTFGSGTRLTVV.

In its sample, this clone was seen a few times. This sequence joins TRBV18 and TRBJ1-5, with 10 bases that match TRBD1. The trim removed 8 bases at V and 7 bases at J, leaving 5 bases unmatched. The V gene's germline CDR1 is KGHSH and CDR2 LQKENI. The CDR3 is 13 residues long. In nucleotides, the CDR3 is TGTGCCAGCACCCGGACAGGGGGACAGCCCCAGCATTTT. It codes for CASTRTGGQPQHF. The full variable domain, rest sourced from reference TRBV18 and TRBJ1-5, is NAGVMQNPRHLVRRRGQEARLRCSPMKGHSHVYWYRQLPEEGLKFMVYLQKENIIDESGMPKERFSAEFPKEGPSILRIQQVVRGDSAAYFCASTRTGGQPQHFGDGTRLSIL.

The chain uses TRBV7-2 and TRBJ1-2; D is perhaps TRBD1 (5 bases). V was clipped by 5 bases and J by 7 bases, with 11 bases between them. This CDR3 spans 12 amino acids. Germline loops: CDR1 SGHTA, CDR2 FQGNSA. The CDR3, as DNA: TGTGCCAGCAGCCCGTCCAGGGTTGGCTACACCTTC. Amino acid sequence: CASSPSRVGYTF.

A few counts support this clone. V usage is TRBV7-2 and J usage is TRBJ2-3; 7 bases fit TRBD1. This CDR3 has 15 amino acids. Trimming cost V 5 bases and J 4 bases; bases outside gene matches: 9. Germline lookup yields CDR1 SGHTA and CDR2 FQGNSA. CDR3 protein: CASSRQGMSADTQYF. The DNA for the CDR3 is TGTGCCAGCAGCCGACAGGGTATGTCAGCAGATACGCAGTATTTT. Full variable domain (remainder filled in from reference TRBV7-2 and TRBJ2-3): GAGVSQSPSNKVTEKGKDVELRCDPISGHTALYWYRQSLGQGLEFLIYFQGNSAPDKSGLPSDRFSAERTGGSVSTLTIQRTQQEDSAVYLCASSRQGMSADTQYFGPGTRLTVL.

The V gene is TRBV15, the J gene TRBJ2-1, with 7 bases that match TRBD2. There are 18 residues in the CDR3. Per the germline V gene, CDR1 is LNHNV and CDR2 is YYDKDF (reference sequence). J was trimmed by 3 bases and V by 3 bases; bases with no gene match: 14. CDR3 amino acids: CATSRGLGGEAFYNEQFF. For the CDR3, the DNA is TGTGCCACCAGCAGGGGGTTGGGGGGGGAAGCTTTCTACAATGAGCAGTTCTTC.

The CDR3 loop is CASSRRGGYTF. CDR3 nucleotide sequence: TGTGCCAGCAGCCGCCGAGGTGGCTACACCTTC. This chain connects TRBV7-2 to TRBJ1-2, with unresolved D. The germline V gene encodes CDR1 SGHTA and CDR2 FQGNSA. Trimming left V 5 bases short and J 7 bases short, with 8 bases between. CDR3 length equals 11 residues.

The CDR3 DNA reads TGTGCCAGCAGCGTAGGCGGGATGGCTAATTCACCCCTCCACTTT. Residues: CASSVGGMANSPLHF. The chain employs TRBV9 and TRBJ1-6; D gene uncertain. Germline loops: CDR1 SGDLS, CDR2 YYNGEE. This CDR3 spans 15 amino acids. Trimming shortened V by 0 bases and J by 6 bases, and 10 bases separated the two germline ends.

This clone was observed a handful of times. The rearrangement links TRBV7-8 to TRBJ2-5; 9 nucleotides line up with TRBD1. The CDR3 runs to 21 residues. V lost 4 bases, J lost 6 bases, and 27 bases stayed unmatched. CDR1 is SGHVS, CDR2 FQNEAQ, per germline. The CDR3 coding sequence is TGTGCCAGCAGCTCCCTACGAATACAGGGTCGGGACAGGGCCCCGGGGCAGACCCAGTACTTC. Translating gives CASSSLRIQGRDRAPGQTQYF.

The genes are TRBV29-1 and TRBJ2-7, with a tentative D call TRBD1 (6 bases). The V gene lost 4 bases and the J gene lost 4 bases, with 14 bases spanning the gap. CDR1 is SQVTM and CDR2 is ANQGSEA in the germline V gene. The CDR3 consists of 13 residues. The DNA of the CDR3 is TGCAGCGTTGCCGCAGGGGTCGAGTACGAGCAGTACTTC. Encoded protein: CSVAAGVEYEQYF.

This clone was seen more than once but under ten times. Other DNA sequences in this sample translate to the same CDR3. The rearrangement uses TRBV7-2 and TRBJ2-5; D is perhaps TRBD1 (5 bases). V was pared by 0 bases and J by 5 bases, with 10 bases between. The CDR3 has 14 amino acids. The germline gives CDR1 SGHTA, CDR2 FQGNSA. The DNA for the CDR3 is TGTGCCAGCAGCTTAGCAGGGGCCCGGGAGACCCAGTACTTC. This translates into CASSLAGARETQYF.

The gene calls are TRBV27 and TRBJ2-2, with D perhaps matching TRBD1 (6 bases). Per the germline V gene, CDR1 is MNHEY and CDR2 is SMNVEV (reference sequence). The CDR3 spans 14 residues. Trimming pared 8 bases from V and 5 bases from J, leaving 15 bases between. The DNA for the CDR3 is TGTGCCAGCCGCTGGGGGCAGGGGACCGGGGAGCTGTTTTTT. Protein: CASRWGQGTGELFF.

This clone occurred a few times. This sequence joins TRBV15 and TRBJ2-3; 12 bases match TRBD2. The germline gives CDR1 LNHNV, CDR2 YYDKDF (reference sequence). The CDR3 contains 16 residues. V shed 3 bases, J shed 4 bases, and the junction held 5 bases outside the gene matches. CDR3 region: CATSRVLAGGADTQYF. The CDR3 DNA sequence: TGTGCCACCAGCAGGGTGCTAGCGGGAGGGGCAGATACGCAGTATTTT.

V is TRBV7-9 and J is TRBJ1-4; no clear D gene. Trimming stripped 5 bases from V and 11 bases from J, with 15 bases between. The germline CDR1 and CDR2 sequences are SEHNR and FQNEAQ (reference sequence). CDR3 length: 13 residues. In nucleotides, the CDR3 is TGTGCCAGCAGCCCCGCTCTTTTCGAGAAACTGTTTTTT. Its translation: CASSPALFEKLFF.

This clone has a handful of counts. This rearrangement joins TRBV28 to TRBJ2-1; TRBD1 might be the D (6 bases). Trimming pared 2 bases from V and 9 bases from J, leaving 17 bases between. Per the germline V gene, CDR1 is MDHEN and CDR2 is SYDVKM. This CDR3 spans 15 amino acids. The DNA of the CDR3 is TGTGCCAGCAGTTTAGGAGGACAGATCTTTACTGAGCAGTTCTTC. Translation: CASSLGGQIFTEQFF.